This TCR beta chain is from a study of CD8 T cells in Susac syndrome. RNA totalling 0.5 to 1 ug underwent reverse transcription with random hexamers. MiXCR, applied by TCRdb to the immunoSEQ multiplex PCR reads, yields one record per CDR3 protein. The sample carries about 85,000 distinct CDR3 sequences, roughly 93% recorded once. The source is a human donor in good health. The sample consisted of CD8+ T cells from PBMCs.

This chain's CDR3 is CASSPDPGLFRDIQYF. CDR3 bases: TGTGCCAGCAGCCCCGACCCGGGACTGTTTCGGGACATTCAGTACTTC. The chain couples TRBV3-1 to TRBJ2-4; weak D call: TRBD2 (6 bases). This CDR3 spans 16 amino acids. The germline V gene encodes CDR1 LGHDT and CDR2 YNNKEL (reference sequence). Deletions cut 4 bases from V and 8 bases from J, with 21 bases between.